This T cell receptor (beta chain) stems from a study of regulatory T cells in long-lasting Graves disease. Overall study: For a period under 3 months, newly diagnosed Graves' patients had taken antithyroid drugs.

TCR beta libraries were built with iRepertoire HTBI primers and Arm-PCR of CDR3 regions. One entry per CDR3 protein, called by TCRdb with MiXCR from the multiplex PCR reads. The sample has approximately 350,000 distinct CDR3 sequences, approximately 10% seen once. Deletions cut 1 base from V and 9 bases from J, with 16 bases between. The CDR3 loop spans 15 amino acids. The germline V gene has CDR1 SNHLY and CDR2 FYNNEI. Worth noting for this clonotype: Its cognate antigen is unknown.

Study observations and caveats: Possibly, too few samples lowered accuracy.

The sample's time point: newly diagnosed GD, antithyroid drugs for less than 3 months. Following extraction of RNA from PBMCs, that RNA was used to make the TCR library. The same specimen was also included in a second study, on T cells in Graves' hyperthyroidism and ophthalmopathy.

The chain joins TRBV2 to TRBJ1-5; D might be TRBD1 (5 bases). This receptor was obtained from a woman between 18 and 29 years old with Graves disease. Sample: peripheral blood mononuclear cells (PBMCs), taken at new diagnosis, from a patient treated with antithyroid drugs. The CDR3 spells CASSEVTAGVLPQHF. In nucleotides, the CDR3 is TGTGCCAGCAGTGAAGTGACCGCGGGGGTGTTGCCCCAGCATTTT. The whole variable domain, filled in from reference TRBV2 and TRBJ1-5, reads EPEVTQTPSHQVTQMGQEVILRCVPISNHLYFYWYRQILGQKVEFLVSFYNNEISEKSEIFDDQFSVERPDGSNFTLKIRSTKLEDSAMYFCASSEVTAGVLPQHFGDGTRLSIL.